This TCR beta chain was profiled in a study of shared clonotypes between healthy human individuals (dated by TCRdb to 2019 to 2021). About the study as a whole: The cohort comprised a couple of women and a few men aged 18 to 49 years. Leukapheresis yielded between about 0.9 and 8.9 billion PBMCs per donor. For each donor, CD4 naive and CD4 memory were each run on three plates, CD8 naive on two plates, and CD8 memory on one plate. Libraries were prepared and TCR repertoires were sequenced by different laboratories using diverse techniques, in order to increase sequencing depth and limit assay-specific biases. The study deeply sequenced blood TCR repertoires of roughly five healthy adults to estimate repertoire size and the extent of clonotype sharing between individuals.

Healthy HIV-negative adults with no recently reported acute infections or vaccinations were included as donors. All donors were Caucasian adults living in Nashville, Tennessee, USA. CD4+ T cells were enriched by magnetic negative selection, after which naive cells were positively selected on CD45RA and the negative fraction was taken as the memory subset. After blood collection by leukapheresis, PBMCs were isolated using Ficoll-Histopaque density gradient centrifugation and then cryopreserved in the vapor phase of liquid nitrogen. Analytical flow cytometry was used to check the purity and quantity of each magnetically sorted T cell population. Genomic DNA was isolated from every sorted fraction and measured by UV absorbance on a Nanodrop 2000c. Here is what the overall study found, with its caveats: Because the study included a small number of donors, the genetic and exposure-history diversity represented was limited. Sampling was restricted to blood, and TCR repertoires in tissue are likely to differ from TCR repertoires in blood. Sharing across several donors was observed for approximately 5% of naive CD4, about 3.2% of naive CD8, over 2% of memory CD4, and roughly 0.4% of memory CD8 clonotypes. Clonotypes shared by all four sorted-subset donors showed higher generation probabilities than non-shared clonotypes. Incomplete sequencing was indicated by rarefaction of sorted-subset datasets, despite the large sequencing depth. Naive subsets generally had larger estimated clonotype richness than memory subsets did. Pairwise subsampling indicated that sequencing depth was expected to affect the degree of clonotype sharing among donors.

Looking up the germline V gene (reference sequence) yields CDR1 LNHNV and CDR2 YYDKDF. V sheds 0 bases and J sheds 10 bases, leaving 10 bases between their ends. The CDR3 spans 13 residues, from the cysteine through the phenylalanine. Of the read, only the CDR3 DNA is kept; its 39 bases are in frame from base 1. This clone has a single count. What this receptor recognizes is not known. Per-base quality was not reported, and no clone a single base away is much larger than it. Using the deep immunoSEQ assay, multiplex PCR amplified TCR CDR3 regions from genomic DNA. Extracted genomic DNA from each cell subset was spread evenly across all wells of several immunoSEQ 96-well plates, with each plate serving as a replicate. For sorted subsets, approximately 210 ng genomic DNA, equal to tens of thousands of T cell genomes, was loaded into each replicate PCR. Purified libraries were quantified with a Qubit 3.0 fluorometer, sized on a Bioanalyzer 2100, and re-quantified with the KAPA Library Quantification kit. Each immunoSEQ 96-well plate was sequenced on its own single-read 150-cycle Illumina NextSeq 550 flow cell. Per the source publication's procedure: Because only junctional sequences without quality scores were contained in the immunoSEQ output, filtering matching that applied to full-length reads could not be performed. To assign V/J genes and CDR3, sequences were annotated using PyIR, a Python wrapper for IgBLAST v1.9, with IMGT germline references. Reads with weak V/J assignments (E-value above 1e-6), missing CDR3, stop codons, out-of-frame junctions, or ambiguous translated residues were removed. A V3J clonotype was defined by an identical inferred V gene, J gene, and CDR3 amino acid sequence. To compute the percentage overlap between repertoires, the number of shared unique clonotypes was divided by the size of the smaller repertoire. Three approaches were used to assess repertoire richness: RTK rarefaction, the Chao1 estimator, and Recon v2.1 estimates of unobserved clonotypes. Generation probabilities for all TCRbeta clonotypes obtained by the gDNA method from a handful of donors were computed using OLGA. TCRdb obtained this table from immuneACCESS and retained in-frame rearrangements with V and J assigned. These tables miss some clones; where compared with another copy, unresolved V genes account for less than half of the shortfall, and the remainder is unexplained. Clone size and the V and J calls come from that table; the DNA yielded D and trimming. The sample data list approximately 2.3 million clones, and roughly 93% of these were observed just once. Of the sample, 0.35% to 0.5% falls within the top ten clones.

The sequence joins TRBV15 to TRBJ2-1; there is no confident call for the D gene. This sequence was found in a man between 18 and 29 years old in good health. Some clones in this sample may be carry-over from other donors' samples. The sequenced sample consisted of naive CD4+ T cells from PBMCs. Read against the paper, the sample's cell subset or site label means: CD45RA+ positively selected. CDR3 loop: CATSRDTPREQFF. The DNA sequence is as follows: TGTGCCACCAGCAGAGATACCCCCCGAGAGCAGTTCTTC. The CDR3 plus the reference TRBV15 and TRBJ2-1 genes for the other parts give the full variable domain: DAMVIQNPRYQVTQFGKPVTLSCSQTLNHNVMYWYQQKSSQAPKLLFHYYDKDFNNEADTPDNFQSRRPNTSFCFLDIRSPGLGDTAMYLCATSRDTPREQFFGPGTRLTVL.